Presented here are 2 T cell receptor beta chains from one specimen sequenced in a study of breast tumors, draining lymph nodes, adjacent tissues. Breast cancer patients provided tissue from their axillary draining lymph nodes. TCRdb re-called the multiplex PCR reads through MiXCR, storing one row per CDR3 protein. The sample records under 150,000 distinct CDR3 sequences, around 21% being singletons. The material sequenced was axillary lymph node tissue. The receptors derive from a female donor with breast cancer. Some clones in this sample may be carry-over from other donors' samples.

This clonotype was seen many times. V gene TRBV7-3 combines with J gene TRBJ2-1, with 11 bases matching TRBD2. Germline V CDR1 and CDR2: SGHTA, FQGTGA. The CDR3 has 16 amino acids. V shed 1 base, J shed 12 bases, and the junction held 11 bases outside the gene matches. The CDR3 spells CASSLKRLAGISGQFF. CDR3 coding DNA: TGTGCCAGCAGCTTAAAACGACTAGCGGGGATTTCTGGGCAGTTCTTC.

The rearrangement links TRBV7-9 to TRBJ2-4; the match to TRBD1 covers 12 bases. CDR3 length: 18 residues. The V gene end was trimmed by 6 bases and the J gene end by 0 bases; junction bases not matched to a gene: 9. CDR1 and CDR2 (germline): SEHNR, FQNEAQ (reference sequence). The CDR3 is CASSPGQGARVAKNIQYF. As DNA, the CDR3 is TGTGCCAGCAGTCCGGGACAGGGGGCCAGGGTAGCCAAAAACATTCAGTACTTC.